This note documents a single T cell receptor beta chain sequence. Its antigen remains unknown. Relative to the germline gene, one junction end is altered; a read error may explain this. The sample is drawn from a study of cytomegalovirus exposure and HLA in healthy donors. Study results and caveats: Trimming of TCR beta V- and J-genes showed a link, identified in a later analysis, to a missense DCLRE1C variant. Productive rates of about 87% or about 30% were seen for most TCR beta V segments in an earlier analysis. Donors belonging to an Asian-associated ancestry cluster reportedly showed fewer N-insertions in productive TCRs than the 666-donor mean, according to what a later analysis found.

Germline V lookup: CDR1 PRHDT, CDR2 FYEKMQ (reference sequence). This CDR3 contains 19 residues. The PCR contained 60 Vbeta and 13 Jbeta primers. Source study methods: Approximately 11 million shared chains were among the roughly 78 million unique TCR beta chains that a later analysis counted. Clones were read by immunoSEQ multiplex PCR, and TCRdb kept only the in-frame ones, dropping some. Clone size and V and J calls were adopted from that table, with D and trimming inferred from the DNA. The table shows more than 150,000 clones, with roughly 88% occurring only once. V usage is TRBV13 and J usage is TRBJ1-5, with 8 bases lining up with TRBD1. The source of this sequence is a man younger than 35 in good health and CMV-seropositive. Material for sequencing was PBMCs. The CDR3 region has the DNA TGTGCCAGCAGCTCCCGACAGGGGTCCGAGGGGCTTAGCGATCAGCCCCAGCATTTT. It encodes CASSSRQGSEGLSDQPQHF.